This entry concerns a single T cell receptor (beta chain). The antigen remains unidentified. These data originate in a study of T cell responses to AZD1222 COVID-19 vaccine. CDR1 and CDR2 (germline): MNHEY, SMNVEV (reference sequence). The CDR3 has 14 amino acids. V shed 8 bases and J shed 4 bases, with 15 bases lying between them. Broader study findings: A mostly white British donor set with more females was recruited, and clonal diversity was possibly underestimated.

TCRdb's table, derived via immunoSEQ multiplex PCR, lists solely in-frame clones and lacks some. Of 120,000 or so clones in the sample, 91% were seen once. This sequence joins TRBV27 and TRBJ1-5, with TRBD1 as a possible D gene (5 bases). The clonotype was recovered from an adult in good health. The sequencing here drew on peripheral blood, taken on day 0 of AZD1222 vaccination. The CDR3 protein is CASRARGVNQPQHF. The CDR3 DNA reads as TGTGCCAGCCGGGCCCGGGGGGTTAATCAGCCCCAGCATTTT.